This T cell receptor (beta chain) was found in a study of T cells after yellow fever vaccination. Germline values: CDR1 ENHRY, CDR2 SYGVKD. Trimming cost V 7 bases and J 5 bases; bases outside gene matches: 9. CDR3 length equals 16 residues. This clonotype was picked up a small number of times. TCRdb re-called the 5' RACE reads with MiXCR, one entry per CDR3 protein. This table holds almost 600,000 distinct CDR3 sequences, less than 15% found once. The TCR sequence derives from a man aged 25 to 40 who received the YFV17D yellow fever vaccine. The sequenced sample was PBMCs, obtained on the day of the yellow fever booster vaccination. The rearrangement joins TRBV10-3 to TRBJ2-2; TRBD2 matches at 11 bases. CDR3 region: CAIMASGRPRTGELFF. Here the CDR3 DNA reads TGTGCCATCATGGCTAGCGGGAGGCCCAGGACCGGGGAGCTGTTTTTT.